The 26 T cell receptor beta chains reported below all come from one sample, sequenced in a study of blood T cell repertoires in COVID-19. Profiled with immunoSEQ multiplex PCR; TCRdb holds only in-frame clones, not every one. The data hold more than 95,000 clones, with around 87% observed a single time. The material sequenced was peripheral blood. The origin of the receptors is a man aged 50-59 years with acute or convalescent COVID-19.

This clone was recorded a few times. This chain joins TRBV5-1 and TRBJ1-2, with 7 bases aligning to TRBD1. The germline gives CDR1 SGHRS, CDR2 YFSETQ. J lost 4 bases, V lost 4 bases, and 7 bases had no gene match. The CDR3 spans 14 residues. CDR3 amino acids: CASSLMQGGYGYTF. DNA of the CDR3: TGCGCCAGCAGCCTGATGCAGGGGGGCTATGGCTACACCTTC.

This clone was observed once. The V gene is TRBV7-9, the J gene TRBJ1-2; the D is unclear. Germline values: CDR1 SEHNR, CDR2 FQNEAQ (reference sequence). Trimming took off 1 base at V and 0 bases at J, with 9 bases between the two ends. This CDR3 is built from 15 residues. The CDR3, as DNA: TGTGCCAGCAGCTTAGTAGTTACGTCTAACTATGGCTACACCTTC. This codes for CASSLVVTSNYGYTF.

This sequence joins TRBV18 and TRBJ1-1; unclear D gene. The CDR3 loop spans 13 amino acids. Germline V gene data show CDR1 as KGHSH and CDR2 as LQKENI. V gave up 3 bases and J gave up 5 bases, with 10 bases separating them. The CDR3 DNA is TGTGCCAGCTCACCGACCGGGTGGACTGAAGCTTTCTTT. Translation: CASSPTGWTEAFF.

The DNA of the CDR3 is TGTGCCAGCAGTCGCGGGACAGGTGACACCGGGGAGCTGTTTTTT. This translates into CASSRGTGDTGELFF. The chain combines TRBV7-9 with TRBJ2-2; 8 bases agree with TRBD1. CDR3 length: 15 residues. CDR1 and CDR2 (germline): SEHNR, FQNEAQ (reference sequence). With 6 bases clipped from V and 3 bases from J, the junction kept 6 bases outside the gene matches.

The CDR3 DNA sequence: TGTGCCAGCAGTTTATCGGGGCACCCCACAGATACGCAGTATTTT. This translates into CASSLSGHPTDTQYF. This rearrangement joins TRBV27 to TRBJ2-3; TRBD1 is a possible D gene (5 bases). The CDR3 covers 15 residues. V was shortened by 0 bases and J by 2 bases, with 9 bases between the two germline ends. Germline CDR1 and CDR2: MNHEY and SMNVEV (reference sequence).

The chain is built from TRBV9 and TRBJ1-1, with a tentative D call TRBD1 (5 bases). Germline assignment: CDR1 SGDLS and CDR2 YYNGEE. The CDR3 totals 15 residues. V was trimmed by 0 bases and J by 0 bases, leaving 9 bases between them. CDR3 sequence: CASSVEAGLNTEAFF. The DNA for the CDR3 is TGTGCCAGCAGCGTAGAAGCAGGGCTGAACACTGAAGCTTTCTTT.

The CDR3 loop is CASSFSGGYEQYF. The CDR3 region has the DNA TGTGCCAGCAGTTTTTCGGGTGGCTACGAGCAGTACTTC. The V and J genes are TRBV27 and TRBJ2-7; D not certain. This CDR3 has 13 residues. CDR1 MNHEY and CDR2 SMNVEV come from the germline V gene (reference sequence). With 3 bases removed from V and 3 bases from J, the gap between germline ends came to 9 bases.

The chain has TRBV24-1 and TRBJ2-1; 14 positions agree with TRBD2. Germline lookup yields CDR1 KGHDR and CDR2 SFDVKD. The ends lost 4 bases at V and 8 bases at J; junction bases unmatched: 6. This CDR3 has 16 residues. Written as DNA, the CDR3 is TGTGCCACCAGTGACCCGGGACTAGCGGGAGCGGATGAGCAGTTCTTC. The encoded protein is CATSDPGLAGADEQFF.

The chain joins TRBV7-2 to TRBJ2-5; no firm D call. The CDR3 has 16 amino acids. V was cut by 2 bases and J by 4 bases, with 17 bases left in between. Germline CDR1 and CDR2: SGHTA and FQGNSA. The CDR3 spells CASSLMRSRIPETQYF. The CDR3, as DNA: TGTGCCAGCAGCTTAATGCGCTCTCGAATCCCAGAGACCCAGTACTTC.

The rearrangement uses TRBV21-1 and TRBJ1-2. TRBV21-1 is tagged as a pseudogene. This CDR3 is 17 amino acids long. This CDR3 reads CASSKSGPKGANYGYTF. CDR3 bases: TGTGCCAGCAGCAAAAGCGGGCCCAAAGGAGCTAACTATGGCTACACCTTC.

This sequence joins TRBV19 and TRBJ1-1, with D hard to call. Deletions cut 3 bases from V and 1 base from J, with 3 bases between. From germline, CDR1 is LNHDA and CDR2 SQIVND (reference sequence). The CDR3 has 12 amino acids. CDR3 coding DNA: TGTGCCAGTAGTATCGGGAACACTGAAGCTTTCTTT. It is translated as CASSIGNTEAFF.

V and J are TRBV4-3 and TRBJ2-7, with TRBD2 identical over 13 bases. The V gene's germline CDR1 is LGHNA and CDR2 YSLEER. The ends lost 1 base at V and 4 bases at J; junction bases unmatched: 4. The CDR3 contains 16 residues. This CDR3 reads CASSQGTSGGQYEQYF. CDR3 nucleotides: TGCGCCAGCAGCCAAGGGACTAGCGGGGGTCAATACGAGCAGTACTTC.

The CDR3 nucleotides read TGTGCCAGCAGTACGGACAGGAAGTACGAGCAGTACTTC. Translated, it gives CASSTDRKYEQYF. This chain uses TRBV6-5 with TRBJ2-7; 7 nucleotides match TRBD1. The germline CDR1 and CDR2 sequences are MNHEY and SVGAGI. The V and J ends lost 5 bases and 4 bases, in that order; junction bases with no gene match: 5. The CDR3 spans 13 residues.

In its sample, this clone was seen a few times. The gene calls are TRBV6-4 and TRBJ2-1; TRBD2 matches 13 bases. Germline V gene sequence: CDR1 MRHNA, CDR2 SNTAGT. This CDR3 comprises 15 residues. J gave up 8 bases and V 3 bases, and 4 bases lay outside the gene matches. CDR3 amino acids: CASSDGLAGAHEQFF. In DNA, the CDR3 is TGTGCCAGCAGTGATGGACTAGCGGGAGCTCATGAGCAGTTCTTC.

The chain is built from TRBV18 and TRBJ1-2; D is unclear. The CDR3 loop spans 15 amino acids. V was pared by 2 bases and J by 5 bases, with 15 bases between. Germline V gene lookup returns CDR1 KGHSH and CDR2 LQKENI. The chain's CDR3 is CASSPGNSPGYGYTF. In DNA form, the CDR3 reads TGTGCCAGCTCACCAGGGAACAGTCCGGGGTATGGCTACACCTTC.

This rearrangement joins TRBV4-1 to TRBJ2-6, with D perhaps TRBD1 (6 bases). The V end lost 4 bases, the J end lost 2 bases, and 18 bases lay between the germline ends. Germline V lookup: CDR1 MGHRA, CDR2 YSYEKL. The CDR3 has 18 amino acids. The CDR3, as DNA: TGCGCCAGCAGCCCCAGTTCGGATGAGGGGGCTGGGGCCAACGTCCTGACTTTC. Translation: CASSPSSDEGAGANVLTF.

V and J are TRBV6-5 and TRBJ1-2, with TRBD1 matching over 7 bases. With 2 bases clipped from V and 8 bases from J, the junction kept 5 bases outside the gene matches. In germline, CDR1 is MNHEY, CDR2 SVGAGI. This CDR3 contains 13 residues. The CDR3 sequence is CASSYDRVGGYTF. Here the CDR3 DNA reads TGTGCCAGCAGTTACGACAGGGTAGGGGGCTACACCTTC.

The V call is TRBV7-9, the J call TRBJ1-5; D possibly corresponds to TRBD1 (6 bases). CDR3 length: 14 residues. Germline CDR1 reads SEHNR; CDR2 reads FQNEAQ (reference sequence). The V gene lost 2 bases and the J gene lost 6 bases, with 11 bases spanning the gap. This chain's CDR3 is CASSLFGGGQPQHF. The CDR3 DNA sequence: TGTGCCAGCAGCTTATTTGGGGGCGGTCAGCCCCAGCATTTT.

V is TRBV6-5 and J is TRBJ2-2; 7 bases are shared with TRBD1. CDR3 size: 15 residues. Germline values: CDR1 MNHEY, CDR2 SVGAGI. J gave up 6 bases and V 0 bases, and 4 bases lay outside the gene matches. In nucleotides, the CDR3 is TGTGCCAGCAGTTACTCGGCCAGGGGGTCCGGGGAGCTGTTTTTT. It encodes CASSYSARGSGELFF.

CDR3 sequence reads: CASSQEPSGISTDTQYF. Written as DNA, the CDR3 is TGTGCCAGCAGCCAAGAGCCTAGCGGGATTAGCACAGATACGCAGTATTTT. The rearrangement joins TRBV14 to TRBJ2-3; TRBD2 matches at 9 bases. The V segment lost 0 bases and the J segment 0 bases; nucleotides outside the gene matches: 4. CDR3 length: 17 residues. The germline CDR1 and CDR2 sequences are SGHDN and FVKESK.

This chain connects TRBV7-8 to TRBJ1-2; D is possibly TRBD1 (5 bases). The CDR3 has 18 residues. The V end was cut by 5 bases, the J end by 0 bases, with 22 bases between. Germline-derived CDR1 and CDR2 are SGHVS and FQNEAQ. The CDR3 here is CASSPLRQPTSPNYGYTF. DNA of the CDR3: TGTGCCAGCAGCCCTCTCAGACAGCCGACCAGTCCTAACTATGGCTACACCTTC.

The chain recombines TRBV2 with TRBJ2-7, with TRBD2 as a possible D gene (6 bases). The V end lost 5 bases, the J end lost 3 bases, and 14 bases lay between the germline ends. Germline V CDR1 and CDR2: SNHLY, FYNNEI. This CDR3 comprises 14 residues. The CDR3 bases are TGTGCCAGCAGTACGGCTAGCGCGTTCTACGAGCAGTACTTC. It is translated as CASSTASAFYEQYF.

J is TRBJ2-7 and V is TRBV7-9; no reliable D call. V was pared by 5 bases and J by 5 bases, with 13 bases between. Germline loops: CDR1 SEHNR, CDR2 FQNEAQ (reference sequence). The CDR3 is made up of 13 amino acids. In nucleotides, the CDR3 is TGTGCCAGCAGCCTACCCGGGTGGAACGAGCAGTACTTC. Translating it yields CASSLPGWNEQYF.

This clone was observed once. The rearrangement joins TRBV19 to TRBJ2-2; 9 bases match TRBD2. The CDR3 has 14 amino acids. Looked up from germline, CDR1 is LNHDA and CDR2 is SQIVND (reference sequence). With 7 bases clipped from V and 6 bases from J, the junction kept 6 bases outside the gene matches. The CDR3 DNA follows: TGTGCCAGTACTTCTGTAGCGGGAGCCGGGGAGCTGTTTTTT. Protein product: CASTSVAGAGELFF.

The CDR3, as DNA: TGTGCCAGCAGCTACCCGACAGGGAACTATGGCTACACCTTC. This codes for CASSYPTGNYGYTF. The chain recombines TRBV5-4 with TRBJ1-2; 7 bases are shared with TRBD1. Unmatched junction bases numbered 4, after V lost 3 bases and J lost 2 bases. This CDR3 is 14 amino acids long. Germline values: CDR1 SGHNT, CDR2 YYREEE (reference sequence).

The chain employs TRBV9 and TRBJ2-7; D is unresolved. With 0 bases removed from V and 5 bases from J, the gap between germline ends came to 12 bases. This CDR3 has 14 residues. The germline V gene has CDR1 SGDLS and CDR2 YYNGEE. CDR3 amino acids: CASSVEPLEDEQYF. CDR3 nucleotide sequence: TGTGCCAGCAGCGTAGAACCCCTCGAGGACGAGCAGTACTTC.